The subject of this entry is one TCR beta chain. Its antigen is as yet unknown. This record belongs to a study of shared clonotypes between healthy human individuals. Background on the study: The donors, two women and a few men, were aged 18 to 49. Study-wide findings and caveats: The study drew on few donors, limiting represented genetic and exposure-history diversity.

This CDR3 has 19 residues. Germline values: CDR1 GTSNPN, CDR2 SVGIG (reference sequence). V lost 0 bases, J lost 3 bases, and 26 bases lay in between. Investigators spread the genomic DNA of each subset evenly over several immunoSEQ plates. Sequencing used immunoSEQ multiplex PCR; TCRdb keeps in-frame clones, though not all of them. The sample has roughly 500,000 clones; 75% to 85% are singletons. The rearrangement uses TRBV30 and TRBJ1-1; D unclear. The specimen was PBMCs. The receptor was isolated from a middle-aged woman in good health. Some clones in this sample may be carry-over from other donors' samples. The chain's CDR3 is CAWSVSRLHPRKVDTEAFF. In nucleotides, the CDR3 is TGTGCCTGGAGTGTATCCCGCCTCCATCCTCGCAAGGTGGACACTGAAGCTTTCTTT.